In this sample, the clone carrying this TCR beta chain turned up a few times. CDR3 size: 14 residues. With 0 bases removed from V and 6 bases from J, the gap between germline ends came to 12 bases. From germline, CDR1 is LNHNV and CDR2 YYDKDF (reference sequence). Profiles of TCR beta VDJ and CDR3 were generated from a genomic DNA template. MiXCR was run by TCRdb on the reads, yielding one entry per CDR3 protein. In the table there are around 170,000 distinct CDR3 sequences, around half of which are singletons. This entry is derived from a study of CD8+CD57+ T cells in acquired aplastic anemia. About the study: Across the sorted CD4+ and CD8+ cells, DNA amounts averaged roughly 3 ug.

Whoever was chosen for sequencing had shown CD8+CD57+ cell expansion by flow cytometry. The source is a human donor with aplastic anemia. The chain is built from TRBV15 and TRBJ2-7; possible D gene TRBD1, 5 bases. Sequencing input: sorted CD4+, CD8+, or CD8+CD57+ T cells (not recorded which) from PBMCs. The CDR3 DNA reads TGTGCCACCAGCAGAGATGTCCAGGGATCCGAGCAGTACTTC. Amino acid sequence: CATSRDVQGSEQYF.